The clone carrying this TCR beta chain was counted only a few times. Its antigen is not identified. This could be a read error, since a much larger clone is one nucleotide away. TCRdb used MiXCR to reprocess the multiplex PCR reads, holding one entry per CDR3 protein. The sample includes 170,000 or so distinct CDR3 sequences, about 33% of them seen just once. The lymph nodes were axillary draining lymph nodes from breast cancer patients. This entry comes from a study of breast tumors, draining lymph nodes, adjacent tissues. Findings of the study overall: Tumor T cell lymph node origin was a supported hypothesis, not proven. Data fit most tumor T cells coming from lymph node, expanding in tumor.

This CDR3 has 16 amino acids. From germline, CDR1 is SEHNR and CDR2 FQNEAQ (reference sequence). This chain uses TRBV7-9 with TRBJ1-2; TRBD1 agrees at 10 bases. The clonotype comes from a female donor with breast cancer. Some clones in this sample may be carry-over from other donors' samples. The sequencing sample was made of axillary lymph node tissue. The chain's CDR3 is CASSLFMGQGIYGHTF. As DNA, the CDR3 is TGTGCCAGCAGCTTATTTATGGGACAGGGGATCTATGGCCACACCTTC.